Listed below are T cell receptor beta chains from one sample, sequenced in a study of regulatory T cells in long-lasting Graves disease. TCRdb processed the multiplex PCR reads anew with MiXCR; each CDR3 protein has one entry. The table lists nearly 350,000 distinct CDR3 sequences, around 20% of them singletons, with over 25% in the top ten. Sequenced material: peripheral blood mononuclear cells (PBMCs), taken when the disease was refractory, from a patient treated with antithyroid drugs. The receptors were gathered from a female donor with Graves disease. Both conserved end residues are part of each CDR3. The D gene is left open where the match is weak. Only some rows state a clone size, as once, few, many or a class for expanded clones.

v_call,j_call,d_call,clone_size,cdr3_nt,cdr3_aa
TRBV7-2,TRBJ1-1,NA,many,TGTGCCAGCAGCCCCAGGGTCGGGGTGAAGAACACTGAAGCTTTCTTT,CASSPRVGVKNTEAFF
TRBV2,TRBJ1-1,NA,many,TGTGCCAGCAACCGACAGGCCCTGAACACTGAAGCTTTCTTT,CASNRQALNTEAFF
TRBV6-1,TRBJ1-6,NA,many,TGTGCCAGCACCCTGGACACCGGTCCCTATAATTCACCCCTCCACTTT,CASTLDTGPYNSPLHF
TRBV5-4,TRBJ2-7,NA,few,TGTGCCAGCAGCTCGGGGACATTTTCCTACGAGCAGTACTTC,CASSSGTFSYEQYF
TRBV28,TRBJ1-1,NA,many,TGTGCCAGCAGTTCTGGATCAGTGAACACTGAAGCTTTCTTT,CASSSGSVNTEAFF
TRBV3-1,TRBJ1-4,NA,NA,TGTGCCAGCAGCCAAGGAGCAGGAAATAATGAAAAACTGTTTTTT,CASSQGAGNNEKLFF
TRBV6-5,TRBJ1-1,NA,many,TGTGCCAGCAGTTACTCGAGGGGCTCTGAAGCTTTCTTT,CASSYSRGSEAFF
TRBV3-1,TRBJ1-1,TRBD1,many,TGTGCCAGCAGCCAAGATTGGTTACAGGGGGTGAACACTGAAGCTTTCTTT,CASSQDWLQGVNTEAFF
TRBV27,TRBJ1-2,TRBD1,few,TGTGCCAGCAGCTTGGGTCCCGGGACAGGGGGTGTAGGCTATGGCTACACCTTC,CASSLGPGTGGVGYGYTF
TRBV5-1,TRBJ1-1,NA,NA,TGCGCCAGCAGCAGCTTGGCCGGGCCTCGAGCTTTCTTT,CASSSLAGPRAFF
TRBV20-1,TRBJ2-7,NA,once,TGCAGTGCCTCCCCCAGCGCTTCCTACGAGCAGTACTTC,CSASPSASYEQYF
TRBV12-3/TRBV12-4,TRBJ1-4,NA,many,TGTGCCAGCAGCCAGACAGTTGAAAAACTGTTTTTT,CASSQTVEKLFF
TRBV5-1,TRBJ2-2,NA,few,TGCGCCAGCAGTTCGGACACAGGGACCGGGGAGCTGTTTTTT,CASSSDTGTGELFF
TRBV5-6,TRBJ2-5,NA,NA,TGTGCCAGCAGCAACGCAGGAATTGGAGAGACCCAGTACTTC,CASSNAGIGETQYF
TRBV19,TRBJ2-5,TRBD2,many,TGTGCCAGTAGTAACGACCTGACTAGCGGGATAGAAGAGACCCAGTACTTC,CASSNDLTSGIEETQYF
TRBV7-2,TRBJ1-3,TRBD1,NA,TGTGCCAGCAGCTTTAGTGGGACAGGGGTAAACACCATATATTTT,CASSFSGTGVNTIYF
TRBV7-8,TRBJ1-4,NA,many,TGTGCCAGCAGCCCTAGGGGACTTTCAGCAACTAATGAAAAACTGTTTTTT,CASSPRGLSATNEKLFF
TRBV11-3,TRBJ2-5,TRBD1,many,TGTGCCAGCAGCTCCTCATGGGACAGCCAAAGGGAGACCCAGTACTTC,CASSSSWDSQRETQYF
TRBV4-1,TRBJ2-4,NA,once,TGCGCCAGCAGCCATGACGGGGGTTCAAACATTCAGTACTTC,CASSHDGGSNIQYF
TRBV28,TRBJ2-2,TRBD1,few,TGTGCCAGCACCCAAAGGGGTTGGACAGGGGTGAACGGGGAGCTGTTTTTT,CASTQRGWTGVNGELFF
TRBV20-1,TRBJ2-7,TRBD1,many,TGCAGTGCTAGACTCGGGACAGTCAGTCCCTACGAGCAGTACTTC,CSARLGTVSPYEQYF
TRBV28,TRBJ2-5,TRBD1,many,TGTGCCAGCAGTCCAGGACCCGGGACAGGCAAAGAGACCCAGTACTTC,CASSPGPGTGKETQYF
TRBV6-1,TRBJ1-1,NA,many,TGTGCCAGCAGTGAACGGGGGACCGGCCGGGCGGCTTTCTTT,CASSERGTGRAAFF
TRBV12-3/TRBV12-4,TRBJ2-2,NA,many,TGTGCCAGCAGTTTTTATAGATGGCAGGGTAACACCGGGGAGCTGTTTTTT,CASSFYRWQGNTGELFF
TRBV18,TRBJ1-5,TRBD1,NA,TGTGCCAGCTCACCGACAGGGGATGCCCAGCTCCAGCATTTT,CASSPTGDAQLQHF
TRBV3-1,TRBJ1-2,NA,few,TGTGCCAGCAGCCAAGATCCAGGGTCAGGCGGCTACACCTTC,CASSQDPGSGGYTF
TRBV6-8,TRBJ1-1,NA,NA,TGTGCCAGCATGGACGGGCGCAGGAACACTGAAGCTTTCTTT,CASMDGRRNTEAFF
TRBV30,TRBJ1-2,TRBD1,NA,TGTGCCTGGGCGGGACAGGGGGAAGGCTACACCTTC,CAWAGQGEGYTF
TRBV20-1,TRBJ2-1,NA,NA,TGCAGTGCTAGATCGGGGACGGGGCCAGGGGCTGAGCAGTTCTTC,CSARSGTGPGAEQFF
TRBV7-9,TRBJ1-6,NA,NA,TGTGCCAGCAGCCCGGGGGTCACTATCGATTCACCCCTCCACTTT,CASSPGVTIDSPLHF
TRBV18,TRBJ2-7,TRBD2,NA,TGTGCCAGCTCACCAACAACAAGGGTAGCGGGAGCTAACAACAGGTACGAGCAGTACTTC,CASSPTTRVAGANNRYEQYF
TRBV18,TRBJ1-5,NA,many,TGTGCCAGCTCACCAAGTGGCAGGGGTCAGCCCCAGCATTTT,CASSPSGRGQPQHF
TRBV5-5,TRBJ1-5,NA,NA,TGTGCCAGCAGCTCCTGGGGGGAAGAGGCCCAGCATTTT,CASSSWGEEAQHF
TRBV18,TRBJ2-1,NA,many,TGTGCCAGCTCACCACCCCCGCGTGGGGGCAGGAATGAGCAGTTCTTC,CASSPPPRGGRNEQFF
TRBV30,TRBJ2-7,TRBD2,few,TGTGCCTGGAGTGTACTAGCGGCGAGAGCCTCCTACGAGCAGTACTTC,CAWSVLAARASYEQYF
TRBV5-1,TRBJ2-7,NA,NA,TGCGCCAGCAGCTCCCGCCCGGGACTCAGGTACGAGCAGTACTTC,CASSSRPGLRYEQYF
TRBV12-3/TRBV12-4,TRBJ2-7,NA,many,TGTGCCAGCAGCCACCACTTGTACGAGCAGTACTTC,CASSHHLYEQYF
TRBV24-1,TRBJ2-5,TRBD2,NA,TGTGCCACCAGTGACCCCCGCGGGGGAGGGACCCAGTACTTC,CATSDPRGGGTQYF
TRBV2,TRBJ2-7,TRBD2,many,TGTGCCAGCAGTCCCCTAGCGGGGGTTAGCGAGCAGTACTTC,CASSPLAGVSEQYF
TRBV5-1,TRBJ1-2,NA,many,TGCGCCAGCAGCGTCGGACAAGGAGACTATGGCTACACCTTC,CASSVGQGDYGYTF
TRBV28,TRBJ2-7,TRBD2,NA,TGTGCCAGCAGCCCATTAGCGGGGTTGGGAGTCTACGAGCAGTACTTC,CASSPLAGLGVYEQYF
TRBV29-1,TRBJ2-2,TRBD2,few,TGCAGCGTCAGCACTAGCGGGTACACCGGGGAGCTGTTTTTT,CSVSTSGYTGELFF
TRBV12-3/TRBV12-4,TRBJ1-6,NA,many,TGTGCCAGCAGTTCCCGAGGGGGATCACCCCTCCACTTT,CASSSRGGSPLHF
TRBV20-1,TRBJ2-1,NA,few,TGCAGTGCTAGATCCCTATGGACAGCCACGGAGTCCTACAATGAGCAGTTCTTC,CSARSLWTATESYNEQFF
TRBV30,TRBJ2-7,TRBD1,many,TGTGCCTGGAGGGGACAGACCTACGAGCAGTACTTC,CAWRGQTYEQYF
TRBV12-3/TRBV12-4,TRBJ2-2,NA,NA,TGTGCCAGCAGTCCCGTCAGGACACTCATCGGGGAGCTGTTTTTT,CASSPVRTLIGELFF
TRBV28,TRBJ2-1,TRBD1,few,TGTGCCAGCAGCCGAAGGGGACAGGGAAACAATGAGCAGTTCTTC,CASSRRGQGNNEQFF
TRBV12-3/TRBV12-4,TRBJ2-7,TRBD2,many,TGTGCCAGCAGTTTAGCTCCAAGCGGGAGGGACGAGCAGTACTTC,CASSLAPSGRDEQYF
TRBV18,TRBJ2-7,TRBD1,many,TGTGCCAGCTCCTGGGCGGGACAGGGCTACGAGCAGTACTTC,CASSWAGQGYEQYF
TRBV3-1,TRBJ1-5,TRBD1,NA,TGTGCCAGCAGCCAAGATTGGACAGGGGGCTTGAATCAGCCCCAGCATTTT,CASSQDWTGGLNQPQHF
TRBV27,TRBJ1-1,TRBD1,many,TGTGCCAGCAGCCTGACAGGGGGACAGAACACTGAAGCTTTCTTT,CASSLTGGQNTEAFF
TRBV7-2,TRBJ2-7,TRBD1,few,TGTGCCAGCAGCCCCGGGACAGGGCGCCAACAGCAGTACTTC,CASSPGTGRQQQYF